This TCR beta chain was captured by sequencing in a study of identical twins. Notes on the study in general: The models systematically underestimated how much out-of-frame TCR alpha was shared in monozygotic twins. Invariant cells of the MAIT and iNKT types might have partly distorted the zero-insertion analyses. Clonotypes of the beta chain that were abundant in cord blood carried fewer insertions (memory repertoires showed none).

TCRdb processed the 5' RACE reads anew with MiXCR; each CDR3 protein has one entry. The repertoire holds hundreds of thousands of distinct CDR3 sequences, with 21% as singletons. This CDR3 is 17 amino acids long. Losses at the gene ends were 0 bases for V and 3 bases for J; bases not matched to a gene: 8. Germline CDR1 LGHNA, CDR2 YSLEER. This clonotype occurred a few times. Antigen specificity is unknown. The same sample was also used in a study of T cells expressing NK-cell markers. That investigation notes: No clear determination of HCMV specificity was made for expanded NKG2C+ T cell clones.

The TCR originated in a woman aged 18-29 years in good health. The chain joins TRBV4-3 to TRBJ2-1; 7 bases agree with TRBD2. The material sequenced was PBMCs. The CDR3 spells CASSQDRAGVGYNEQFF. The CDR3 DNA reads as TGCGCCAGCAGCCAAGATCGGGCGGGAGTGGGCTACAATGAGCAGTTCTTC.